A single sample is the source of the 8 T cell receptor beta chains below, sequenced in a study of CD8 T cell repertoires and HIV-1 epitope variants (dated by TCRdb to 2020 to 2022). For these TCRs, the target antigens are not known. The library was produced with the immunoSEQ multiplex PCR assay. TCRdb holds this immuneACCESS table with in-frame rearrangements only. Some clones are missing; in checked studies, unresolved V genes explain under half, and the rest has no known cause. In this sample the table shows 6,500 to 9,000 clones, 66% of which occur a single time. The leading ten clones occupy about 42% of the sample. Sequencing was carried out using cultured CD8+ T cells derived from PBMCs. The receptors were gathered from a male donor with HIV.

J is TRBJ2-1 and V is TRBV5-1, with 9 bases that match TRBD1. The CDR3 is 15 amino acids. Germline CDR1 SGHRS, CDR2 YFSETQ. Unmatched junction bases numbered 7, after V lost 4 bases and J lost 5 bases. In DNA, the CDR3 is TGCGCCAGCAGCCCCTCGACAGGGGGGAACAATGAGCAGTTCTTC. Its translation is CASSPSTGGNNEQFF.

This clone was observed a handful of times. The chain couples TRBV27 to TRBJ2-7, with D possibly being TRBD1 (5 bases). CDR3 length equals 16 residues. Deletions cut 6 bases from V and 2 bases from J, with 20 bases between. Germline V gene sequence: CDR1 MNHEY, CDR2 SMNVEV (reference sequence). The CDR3, as DNA: TGTGCCAGCAGCCTAATGAGGACATACAGAGCCTACGAGCAGTACTTC. It specifies CASSLMRTYRAYEQYF.

This rearrangement joins TRBV4-3 to TRBJ1-4; the match to TRBD1 covers 8 bases. Unmatched junction bases numbered 3, after V lost 4 bases and J lost 5 bases. There are 14 residues in the CDR3. Germline CDR1 LGHNA, CDR2 YSLEER. The CDR3 sequence: CASSPDRVNEKLFF. The CDR3 nucleotides are TGCGCCAGCAGCCCGGACAGGGTCAATGAAAAACTGTTTTTT.

This clone has a handful of counts. The V call is TRBV11-2, the J call TRBJ2-2; D is uncertain. In germline, CDR1 is SGHAT, CDR2 FQNNGV. The ends were cut back, 1 base at V and 6 bases at J, with 18 bases in the middle. The CDR3 runs to 17 residues. The CDR3 sequence is CASSLASSTPPAGELFF. CDR3 bases: TGTGCCAGCAGCTTAGCGTCATCAACCCCACCGGCCGGGGAGCTGTTTTTT.

This clone was detected a few times. The chain recombines TRBV19 with TRBJ1-5; D is unclear. The V end lost 3 bases, the J end lost 3 bases, and 18 bases lay between the germline ends. This CDR3 contains 17 residues. The V gene's germline CDR1 is LNHDA and CDR2 SQIVND (reference sequence). Here the CDR3 reads CASSIMGTPRPNQPQHF. The DNA of the CDR3 is TGTGCCAGTAGTATTATGGGCACTCCCCGGCCCAATCAGCCCCAGCATTTT.

The chain carries TRBV19 and TRBJ2-7, with 10 bases aligning to TRBD2. Trimming at V came to 4 bases and at J to 0 bases, leaving 12 bases not matched to a gene. This CDR3 comprises 18 residues. CDR1 LNHDA and CDR2 SQIVND come from the germline V gene (reference sequence). The CDR3 here is CASSTHAGLAESSYEQYF. In DNA, the CDR3 is TGTGCCAGTAGTACTCACGCTGGACTAGCGGAAAGCTCCTACGAGCAGTACTTC.

By sample fraction, this clone is medium-sized. J is TRBJ2-7 and V is TRBV6-5; 7 nucleotides match TRBD1. The CDR3 runs 15 residues. The V segment lost 6 bases and the J segment 2 bases; nucleotides outside the gene matches: 10. Germline assignment: CDR1 MNHEY and CDR2 SVGAGI. The CDR3 sequence is CASSLTGSFTYEQYF. As DNA, the CDR3 is TGTGCCAGCAGCCTGACAGGGTCATTTACCTACGAGCAGTACTTC.

This clone has just a few counts. The rearrangement links TRBV6-5 to TRBJ2-3; 9 nucleotides match TRBD2. Trimming cost V 3 bases and J 3 bases; bases outside gene matches: 4. Germline loops: CDR1 MNHEY, CDR2 SVGAGI. This CDR3 region has 15 residues. The CDR3 region is CASSYSGSITDTQYF. The CDR3 nucleotides are TGTGCCAGCAGTTATAGCGGGAGTATTACAGATACGCAGTATTTT.